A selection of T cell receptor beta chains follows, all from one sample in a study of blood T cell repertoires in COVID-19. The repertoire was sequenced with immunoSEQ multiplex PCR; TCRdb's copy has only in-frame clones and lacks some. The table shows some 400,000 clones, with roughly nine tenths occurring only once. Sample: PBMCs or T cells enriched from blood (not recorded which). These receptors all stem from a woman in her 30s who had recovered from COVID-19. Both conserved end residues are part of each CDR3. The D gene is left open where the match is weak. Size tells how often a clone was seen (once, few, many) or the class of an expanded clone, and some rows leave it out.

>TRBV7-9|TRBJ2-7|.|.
CASSRTGIMQYF
TGTGCCAGCAGCCGAACAGGGATTATGCAGTACTTC
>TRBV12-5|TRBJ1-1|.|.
CASGLVTSRDTNTEAFF
TGTGCTAGTGGTTTGGTAACGTCAAGGGACACGAACACTGAAGCTTTCTTT
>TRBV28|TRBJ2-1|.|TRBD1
CASSRGSENEQFF
TGTGCCAGCAGCAGGGGGAGTGAGAATGAGCAGTTCTTC
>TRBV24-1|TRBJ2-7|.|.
CATSRGLPPYEQYF
TGTGCCACCAGTAGAGGACTACCCCCCTACGAGCAGTACTTC
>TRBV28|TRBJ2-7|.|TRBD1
CASSLVSPGQGAWEQYF
TGTGCCAGCAGTCTTGTGAGCCCGGGACAGGGGGCGTGGGAGCAGTACTTC
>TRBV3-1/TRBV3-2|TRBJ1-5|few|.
CASSQAPGPQPQHF
TGTGCCAGCAGCCAAGCCCCTGGGCCCCAGCCCCAGCATTTT
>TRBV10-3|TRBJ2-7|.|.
CAIKSNEGSAYEQYF
TGTGCCATCAAATCTAACGAGGGCTCGGCCTACGAGCAGTACTTC
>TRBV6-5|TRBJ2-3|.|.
CATRLVSPDTQYF
TGTGCCACAAGACTAGTCTCCCCAGATACGCAGTATTTT
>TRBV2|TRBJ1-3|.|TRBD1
CASSESGGSGNTIYF
TGTGCCAGCAGTGAATCAGGGGGTAGTGGAAACACCATATATTTT
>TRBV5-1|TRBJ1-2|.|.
CASSLEQANYGYTF
TGCGCCAGCAGCTTGGAGCAGGCGAACTATGGCTACACCTTC
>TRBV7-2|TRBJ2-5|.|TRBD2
CASSSSQLAGGGQYF
TGTGCCAGCAGCTCCTCCCAGCTAGCGGGGGGGGGCCAGTACTTC